The TCR beta chain described here comes from a study of cytomegalovirus exposure and HLA in healthy donors. It was healthy bone marrow donors who served as donors. The CDR3 extends over 15 amino acids. Unmatched junction bases numbered 6, after V lost 5 bases and J lost 1 base. Per the germline V gene, CDR1 is SGHAT and CDR2 is FQNNGV. With 60 Vbeta and 13 Jbeta primers, the PCR was carried out. Clones were read by immunoSEQ multiplex PCR, and TCRdb kept only the in-frame ones, dropping some. Of around 100,000 clones in the sample, about four fifths are singletons; the top ten hold roughly a fifth. The sequenced material came from PBMCs. The rearrangement uses TRBV11-2 and TRBJ2-3; 7 bases are shared with TRBD2. The source of this sequence is a man aged 25 to 40 in good health and CMV-seropositive. The CDR3 DNA sequence: TGTGCCAGCAGCCTCTTGGCGGGGGGCACAGATACGCAGTATTTT. It specifies CASSLLAGGTDTQYF.